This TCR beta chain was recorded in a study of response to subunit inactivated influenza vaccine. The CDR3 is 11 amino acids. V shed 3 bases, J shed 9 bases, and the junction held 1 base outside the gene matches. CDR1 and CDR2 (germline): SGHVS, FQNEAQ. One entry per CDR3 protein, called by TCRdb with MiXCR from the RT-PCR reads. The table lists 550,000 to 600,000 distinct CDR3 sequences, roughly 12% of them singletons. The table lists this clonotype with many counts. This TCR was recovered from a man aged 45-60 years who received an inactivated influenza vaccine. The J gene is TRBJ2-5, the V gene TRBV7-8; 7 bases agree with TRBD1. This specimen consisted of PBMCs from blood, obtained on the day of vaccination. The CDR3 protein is CASSLGTAQYF. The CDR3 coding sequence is TGTGCCAGCAGCTTGGGGACAGCCCAGTACTTC.